Below are 12 T cell receptor beta chains sequenced from a single sample in a study of CD8 T cells in Susac syndrome. Random hexamers served to reverse transcribe about 0.45 to 1 ug RNA. MiXCR, applied by TCRdb to the immunoSEQ multiplex PCR reads, yields one record per CDR3 protein. Here the sample spans approximately 190,000 distinct CDR3 sequences, more than 85% being singletons. The sequencing sample was made of CD8+ T cells from PBMCs. These receptors were collected from a human donor with Susac syndrome.

The CDR3 protein is CASSQDANGRAMFF. The CDR3 nucleotides are TGTGCCAGCAGCCAAGATGCTAACGGGAGGGCCATGTTCTTC. The rearrangement links TRBV4-2 to TRBJ2-1, with 8 bases that match TRBD2. Germline V gives CDR1 LGHNA, CDR2 YNFKEQ. CDR3 length: 14 amino acids. V lost 0 bases, J lost 15 bases, and 10 bases stayed unmatched.

This chain connects TRBV2 to TRBJ2-4; 8 bases align to TRBD2. This CDR3 region has 14 residues. Germline CDR1 reads SNHLY; CDR2 reads FYNNEI. The ends lost 6 bases at V and 7 bases at J; junction bases unmatched: 8. CDR3 in amino acids: CASSLRLASNIQYF. The DNA for the CDR3 is TGTGCCAGCAGCCTAAGACTAGCGTCGAACATTCAGTACTTC.

This sequence joins TRBV30 and TRBJ1-6; no clear D gene. The CDR3 is made up of 13 amino acids. Germline V gene lookup returns CDR1 GTSNPN and CDR2 SVGIG (reference sequence). Trimming took 1 base from V and 9 from J, leaving 10 bases between them. CDR3 amino acids: CAWSGQSSSPLHF. CDR3 DNA: TGTGCCTGGAGTGGGCAGTCTAGTTCACCCCTCCACTTT. The entire variable domain, with the rest obtained from reference TRBV30 and TRBJ1-6, is as follows: SQTIHQWPATLVQPVGSPLSLECTVEGTSNPNLYWYRQAAGRGLQLLFYSVGIGQISSEVPQNLSASRPQDRQFILSSKKLLLSDSGFYLCAWSGQSSSPLHFGNGTRLTVT.

CDR3 amino acids: CSVEGRGQTQYF. DNA of the CDR3: TGCAGCGTTGAGGGGAGGGGACAGACCCAGTACTTC. V and J are TRBV29-1 and TRBJ2-5, with 7 bases identical to TRBD2. Per the germline V gene, CDR1 is SQVTM and CDR2 is ANQGSEA. There are 12 residues in the CDR3. After removal of 3 bases from V and 6 bases from J, the junction contained 4 bases not matched to a gene. The full variable domain, in which reference TRBV29-1 and TRBJ2-5 provide the parts outside the CDR3, is SAVISQKPSRDICQRGTSLTIQCQVDSQVTMMFWYRQQPGQSLTLIATANQGSEATYESGFVIDKFPISRPNLTFSTLTVSNMSPEDSSIYLCSVEGRGQTQYFGPGTRLLVL.

V usage is TRBV9 and J usage is TRBJ2-7; TRBD1 matches 7 bases. V was pared by 5 bases and J by 3 bases, with 2 bases of the junction left unmatched. The CDR3 covers 12 residues. From germline, CDR1 is SGDLS and CDR2 YYNGEE. The CDR3 loop is CASSGDSYEQYF. The CDR3 DNA is TGTGCCAGCAGTGGGGACAGCTACGAGCAGTACTTC.

The J gene is TRBJ2-2, the V gene TRBV27; TRBD1 or TRBD2 may be the D gene (5 bases each). The CDR3 is 15 amino acids. Germline V gene data show CDR1 as MNHEY and CDR2 as SMNVEV (reference sequence). V gave up 3 bases and J gave up 8 bases, with 16 bases separating them. This CDR3 is CASSLQLGGGGELFF. The CDR3 bases are TGTGCCAGCAGTTTGCAGCTAGGTGGGGGAGGGGAGCTGTTTTTT.

This chain joins TRBV12-3 or TRBV12-4 and TRBJ2-2; a possible D gene is TRBD1 (6 bases). The ends were cut back, 9 bases at V and 7 bases at J, with 9 bases in the middle. This CDR3 is built from 11 residues. CDR3 nucleotide sequence: TGTGCCAGTACAGGGCACGGGGAGCTGTTTTTT. It yields the protein CASTGHGELFF.

The rearrangement links TRBV27 to TRBJ2-7; D is tentatively TRBD1 or TRBD2 (6 bases each). Trimming stripped 3 bases from V and 4 bases from J, with 16 bases between. This CDR3 comprises 15 residues. Looked up from germline, CDR1 is MNHEY and CDR2 is SMNVEV (reference sequence). CDR3 DNA sequence: TGTGCCAGCAGTTTCGGGGGCCAAATTTCTTACGAGCAGTACTTC. Its protein product is CASSFGGQISYEQYF.

This clonotype was picked up one time. V and J are TRBV28 and TRBJ1-5; no firm D call. The CDR3 sequence is 15 residues long. CDR1 is MDHEN and CDR2 is SYDVKM in the germline V gene. V shed 4 bases and J shed 4 bases, with 14 bases lying between them. The CDR3 sequence: CASSSYPQGNQPQHF. CDR3 nucleotide sequence: TGTGCCAGCAGTTCTTATCCTCAAGGTAATCAGCCCCAGCATTTT.

The chain links TRBV12-3 or TRBV12-4 to TRBJ2-1; 9 bases align to TRBD2. With 5 bases clipped from V and 4 bases from J, the junction kept 6 bases outside the gene matches. The CDR3 loop spans 15 amino acids. The CDR3 loop reads CASSPSGTTYNEQFF. The CDR3 DNA reads as TGTGCCAGCAGTCCTAGCGGGACAACGTACAATGAGCAGTTCTTC.

This clonotype was seen only a few times. The V and J genes are TRBV2 and TRBJ2-7; no reliable D call. This CDR3 is built from 10 residues. The germline gives CDR1 SNHLY, CDR2 FYNNEI. Trimming took 9 bases from V and 3 from J, leaving 6 bases between them. CDR3 DNA sequence: TGTGCCAGTAGAGACTACGAGCAGTACTTC. This translates into CASRDYEQYF.

V and J are TRBV20-1 and TRBJ2-1, with TRBD1 identical over 9 bases. The V gene's germline CDR1 is DFQATT and CDR2 SNEGSKA (reference sequence). The CDR3 is made up of 14 amino acids. The ends lost 6 bases at V and 1 base at J; junction bases unmatched: 4. The CDR3 DNA follows: TGCAGTGCCCGAGGGACAGGGTCCTACAATGAGCAGTTCTTC. Translation gives CSARGTGSYNEQFF.